These 5 T cell receptor beta chains were sequenced from one sample in a study of molecular identifiers for immune sequencing clone quantification. TCRdb reprocessed the PCR reads with MiXCR, giving one entry per CDR3 protein. The repertoire has approximately 550,000 distinct CDR3 sequences, roughly a fifth of them found once; the top ten carry approximately 0.84%. Sequencing was carried out using naive CD8+ T cells from blood, with Jurkat cell RNA spiked in. Subset described: FACS-sorted CD8+CD4-CCR7+CD45RA+ naive T cells. These receptors were taken from a human donor in good health. Some libraries in this study had Jurkat cell RNA spiked in.

At least ten counts were recorded for this clonotype. The chain is built from TRBV9 and TRBJ2-7; a possible D gene is TRBD1 (5 bases). The germline V and J ends were trimmed by 0 bases and 5 bases, with 9 bases remaining between them. Germline lookup yields CDR1 SGDLS and CDR2 YYNGEE. The CDR3 totals 13 residues. The CDR3 DNA is TGTGCCAGCAGCGTAGGTGACAGAAACGAGCAGTACTTC. Amino acids: CASSVGDRNEQYF.

This clonotype was seen at least ten times. The chain combines TRBV27 with TRBJ1-2; D perhaps matches TRBD1 (5 bases). Germline CDR1 MNHEY, CDR2 SMNVEV (reference sequence). The CDR3 consists of 14 residues. V was cut by 6 bases and J by 0 bases, with 11 bases left in between. CDR3 coding DNA: TGTGCCAGCAGCCCGACAGTGACTAACTATGGCTACACCTTC. It translates to CASSPTVTNYGYTF.

This clonotype was counted at least ten times. CDR3 in amino acids: CASSLNLNRDPGATGNTIYF. The CDR3 DNA reads TGTGCCAGCAGTCTCAACCTAAACCGGGACCCAGGCGCTACTGGAAACACCATATATTTT. The chain employs TRBV12-3 or TRBV12-4 and TRBJ1-3, with D possibly being TRBD1 (5 bases). The ends were cut back, 5 bases at V and 2 bases at J, with 28 bases in the middle. There are 20 residues in the CDR3.

This clonotype was observed a few times. This chain connects TRBV9 to TRBJ1-1, with 7 bases that match TRBD1. Trimming at V came to 4 bases and at J to 4 bases, leaving 7 bases not matched to a gene. Germline loops: CDR1 SGDLS, CDR2 YYNGEE. CDR3 length: 14 amino acids. The CDR3 reads CASSQGGVGTEAFF. The CDR3 nucleotides are TGTGCCAGCAGCCAAGGGGGCGTCGGCACTGAAGCTTTCTTT. Using reference TRBV9 and TRBJ1-1 for the parts outside the CDR3, the full variable domain is DSGVTQTPKHLITATGQRVTLRCSPRSGDLSVYWYQQSLDQGLQFLIQYYNGEERAKGNILERFSAQQFPDLHSELNLSSLELGDSALYFCASSQGGVGTEAFFGQGTRLTVV.

The J gene is TRBJ1-2, the V gene TRBV7-9; D gene unclear. Germline V gene data show CDR1 as SEHNR and CDR2 as FQNEAQ (reference sequence). V lost 3 bases, J lost 3 bases, and 14 bases lay in between. This CDR3 is 15 amino acids long. CDR3 amino acids: CASSLGTAEDYGYTF. CDR3 coding DNA: TGTGCCAGCAGCTTGGGTACGGCAGAGGACTATGGCTACACCTTC.